One and the same sample provided the 21 T cell receptor beta chains below, sequenced in a study of blood T cells in healthy people across ages. Sample-barcoded 5' priming and a J-beta primer mix drove a second PCR of roughly 7 to 11 cycles. TCRdb passed the 5' RACE reads through MiXCR, listing each CDR3 protein once. The sample contains 1.5 million to 1.9 million distinct CDR3 sequences, around 40% of which appear only once. The sequenced material came from blood. The receptors shown here come from a woman in her late teens or twenties in good health.

The J gene is TRBJ2-7, the V gene TRBV12-3 or TRBV12-4, with TRBD1 as a possible D gene (5 bases). The CDR3 consists of 14 residues. Trimming took 5 bases from V and 2 from J, leaving 13 bases between them. The CDR3 DNA reads as TGTGCCAGCAGTGGAGCAGAAGGGGCCTACGAGCAGTACTTC. This sequence encodes CASSGAEGAYEQYF.

This clonotype was seen a handful of times. The chain carries TRBV6-5 and TRBJ1-4; the match to TRBD1 covers 8 bases. Losses at the gene ends were 6 bases for V and 10 bases for J; bases not matched to a gene: 4. This CDR3 has 12 amino acids. Germline CDR1 MNHEY, CDR2 SVGAGI. CDR3 nucleotide sequence: TGTGCCAGCAGCAAACAGGGGGGAAAACTGTTTTTT. The encoded protein is CASSKQGGKLFF.

The rearrangement links TRBV7-9 to TRBJ2-1; 7 bases line up with TRBD1. This CDR3 contains 16 residues. V lost 4 bases to trimming and J lost 0 bases; unmatched junction nucleotides: 6. From germline, CDR1 is SEHNR and CDR2 FQNEAQ (reference sequence). In DNA form, the CDR3 reads TGTGCCAGCAGCTCACAGGACAGGAACTCCTACAATGAGCAGTTCTTC. This codes for CASSSQDRNSYNEQFF.

Notes on this clonotype: A junction end diverges from the germline sequence, so it may reflect a read error. The V call is TRBV25-1, the J call TRBJ2-1, with 7 positions matching TRBD2. Germline lookup yields CDR1 MGHDK and CDR2 SYGVNS. The CDR3 sequence is 15 residues long. The CDR3 sequence is CASSEGGGNYHEQFF. DNA of the CDR3: TGTGCCAGCAGTGAAGGCGGGGGAAATTACCATGAACAGTTCTTC. Full variable domain (remainder filled in from reference TRBV25-1 and TRBJ2-1): EADIYQTPRYLVIGTGKKITLECSQTMGHDKMYWYQQDPGMELHLIHYSYGVNSTEKGDLSSESTVSRIRTEHFPLTLESARPSHTSQYLCASSEGGGNYHEQFFGPGTRLTVL.

This clonotype was found once. The CDR3 DNA sequence: TGTGCCACCTCGGGACTAGCGGAGACCAATGAGCAGTTCTTC. It specifies CATSGLAETNEQFF. This rearrangement joins TRBV10-3 to TRBJ2-1, with TRBD2 matching over 11 bases. There are 14 residues in the CDR3. With V trimmed by 10 bases and J by 6 bases, 8 bases remained unmatched. Germline loops: CDR1 ENHRY, CDR2 SYGVKD.

This clonotype has only a few counts. The J gene is TRBJ1-1, the V gene TRBV20-1, with D tentatively TRBD1 (5 bases). Trimming shortened V by 5 bases and J by 4 bases, and 14 bases separated the two germline ends. The germline V gene has CDR1 DFQATT and CDR2 SNEGSKA (reference sequence). The CDR3 runs 13 residues. The DNA of the CDR3 is TGCAGTGCTCCGCGACAGTCTTTCACTGAAGCTTTCTTT. As protein: CSAPRQSFTEAFF.

This rearrangement joins TRBV29-1 to TRBJ1-1; D is unresolved. V lost 7 bases, J lost 0 bases, and 6 bases lay in between. This CDR3 has 11 amino acids. CDR1 is SQVTM, CDR2 ANQGSEA, per germline. The CDR3 here is CSAEVNTEAFF. CDR3 coding DNA: TGCAGCGCGGAAGTGAACACTGAAGCTTTCTTT.

The chain joins TRBV6-5 to TRBJ2-7; TRBD1 is a possible D gene (6 bases). CDR1 and CDR2 from the germline V gene are MNHEY and SVGAGI. The CDR3 length is 15 residues. With 4 bases removed from V and 1 base from J, the gap between germline ends came to 14 bases. The CDR3 region has the DNA TGTGCCAGCAGTTGGGCCAGGGGCCCTTCCTACGAGCAGTACTTC. Protein product: CASSWARGPSYEQYF.

DNA for the CDR3: TGTGCTAGAGGTTCGGAGACCGGGGAGCTGTTTTTT. Amino acids: CARGSETGELFF. The chain couples TRBV7-7 to TRBJ2-2; D gene unclear. Germline-derived CDR1 and CDR2 are SSHAT and FNYEAQ (reference sequence). The CDR3 extends over 12 amino acids.

This chain connects TRBV20-1 to TRBJ1-2; D is undetermined. CDR3 length: 13 residues. CDR1 is DFQATT and CDR2 is SNEGSKA in the germline V gene (reference sequence). V lost 0 bases and J 6 bases, leaving 11 bases between the germline ends. The CDR3 spells CSARDPQINGYTF. As DNA, the CDR3 is TGCAGTGCTAGAGATCCACAGATAAATGGCTACACCTTC.

The CDR3 DNA reads as TGTGCCGAGCGGGACTACAATGAGCAGTTCTTC. This sequence encodes CAERDYNEQFF. The chain is built from TRBV7-9 and TRBJ2-1; 7 nucleotides agree with TRBD2. J was trimmed by 3 bases and V by 11 bases; bases with no gene match: 1. There are 11 residues in the CDR3. CDR1 is SEHNR and CDR2 is FQNEAQ in the germline V gene (reference sequence).

CDR3 coding DNA: TGTGCCATCAGTGCCTACCCAGGGGGCAGCACAGATACGCAGTATTTT. Amino acid sequence: CAISAYPGGSTDTQYF. The chain has TRBV10-3 and TRBJ2-3; 8 bases fit TRBD1. This CDR3 has 16 residues. Per germline, CDR1 ENHRY and CDR2 SYGVKD. The V gene end was trimmed by 4 bases and the J gene end by 0 bases; junction bases not matched to a gene: 6.

This clonotype was observed a single time. The chain carries TRBV27 and TRBJ2-2, with D unclear. Between the trimmed V and J ends, which lost 6 bases and 6 bases, there was a span of 11 bases. Looked up from germline, CDR1 is MNHEY and CDR2 is SMNVEV (reference sequence). This CDR3 is built from 13 residues. The CDR3 DNA reads as TGTGCCAGCAGCCACGGGTCGCCCGGGGAGCTGTTTTTT. It codes for CASSHGSPGELFF.

This clonotype was counted ten times or more. J is TRBJ2-7 and V is TRBV10-3; D may be TRBD1 (7 bases). CDR3 length: 15 amino acids. Trimming shortened V by 4 bases and J by 6 bases, and 19 bases separated the two germline ends. CDR1 and CDR2 (germline): ENHRY, SYGVKD. The CDR3 DNA reads TGTGCCATCAGTGCCAATCCTCCAGGGGGAGGCGAGCAGTACTTC. Translated, it gives CAISANPPGGGEQYF.

This rearrangement joins TRBV5-6 to TRBJ2-3, with 13 bases fitting TRBD2. This CDR3 region has 17 residues. CDR1 is SGHDT, CDR2 YYEEEE, per germline. J gave up 4 bases and V 1 base, and 6 bases lay outside the gene matches. CDR3 amino acids: CASSLYTSGGASDTQYF. In nucleotides, the CDR3 is TGTGCCAGCAGCTTGTATACTAGCGGGGGGGCATCAGATACGCAGTATTTT. The whole variable domain, filled in from reference TRBV5-6 and TRBJ2-3, reads DAGVTQSPTHLIKTRGQQVTLRCSPKSGHDTVSWYQQALGQGPQFIFQYYEEEERQRGNFPDRFSGHQFPNYSSELNVNALLLGDSALYLCASSLYTSGGASDTQYFGPGTRLTVL.

V gene TRBV7-2 combines with J gene TRBJ2-3; 7 bases are a match to TRBD2. The CDR3 extends over 17 amino acids. Trimming removed 2 bases from V and 3 bases from J; junction bases left unmatched: 11. The germline V gene has CDR1 SGHTA and CDR2 FQGNSA. CDR3 nucleotide sequence: TGTGCCAGCAGCTTAAGGCGAGCGGGAATCGGGACAGATACGCAGTATTTT. Its protein product is CASSLRRAGIGTDTQYF.

This clonotype showed up just a few times. The chain combines TRBV11-1 with TRBJ2-3; D might be TRBD2 (6 bases). Germline assignment: CDR1 SGHAT and CDR2 FQDESV (reference sequence). CDR3 length: 15 amino acids. The ends were cut back, 4 bases at V and 1 base at J, with 12 bases in the middle. The CDR3 DNA follows: TGTGCCAGCAGCTCACGACTAGGTGGCACAGATACGCAGTATTTT. As protein: CASSSRLGGTDTQYF.

The chain uses TRBV6-5 and TRBJ1-1, with 8 bases lining up with TRBD1. The trim removed 5 bases at V and 8 bases at J, leaving 7 bases unmatched. The CDR3 spans 13 residues. Germline V gene data show CDR1 as MNHEY and CDR2 as SVGAGI. CDR3 region: CASSPGTGPEAFF. CDR3 nucleotides: TGTGCCAGCAGTCCCGGGACAGGCCCCGAAGCTTTCTTT.

This clonotype was observed a few times. V usage is TRBV15 and J usage is TRBJ2-3; TRBD2 agrees at 8 bases. The CDR3 extends over 15 amino acids. In germline, CDR1 is LNHNV, CDR2 YYDKDF (reference sequence). The junction had 6 bases not matched to a gene; V was cut back by 7 bases and J by 0 bases. The CDR3 is CATTGTRSSTDTQYF. In DNA, the CDR3 is TGTGCCACCACCGGGACTAGATCTAGCACAGATACGCAGTATTTT.

V is TRBV6-6 and J is TRBJ2-4, with TRBD1 as a possible D gene (5 bases). With the DNA end fitting TRBJ2-7 better, the J assignment may be wrong. From germline, CDR1 is MNHNY and CDR2 SVGAGI (reference sequence). The CDR3 contains 14 residues. The CDR3 reads CASSHRLLAYEQYF. The CDR3 nucleotides are TGTGCCAGCAGTCACAGGCTACTGGCCTACGAGCAGTACTTC.

This sequence joins TRBV12-3 or TRBV12-4 and TRBJ2-3; a weak D match, TRBD2 (7 bases). The V and J ends lost 6 bases and 1 base respectively, with 14 bases between them. This CDR3 contains 15 residues. The CDR3 reads CASSRGGARTDTQYF. CDR3 nucleotides: TGTGCCAGCAGCAGAGGGGGGGCCCGCACAGATACGCAGTATTTT.